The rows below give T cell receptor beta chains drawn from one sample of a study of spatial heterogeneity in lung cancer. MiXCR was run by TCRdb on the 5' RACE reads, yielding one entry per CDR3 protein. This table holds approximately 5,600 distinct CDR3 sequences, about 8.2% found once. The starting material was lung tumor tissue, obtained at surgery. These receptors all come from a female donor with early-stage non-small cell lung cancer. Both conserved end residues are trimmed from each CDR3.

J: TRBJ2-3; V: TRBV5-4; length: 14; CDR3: ASSFRDRGRSNTQY
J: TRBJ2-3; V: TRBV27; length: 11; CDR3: ASSRSGGYTQY
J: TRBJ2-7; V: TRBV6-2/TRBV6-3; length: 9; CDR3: ASSYGGRVY
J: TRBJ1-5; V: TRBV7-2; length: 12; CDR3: ASSPTGGNQPQH
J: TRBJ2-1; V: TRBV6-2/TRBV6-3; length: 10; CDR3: ASSYFYNEQF
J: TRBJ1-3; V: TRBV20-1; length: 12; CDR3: SAQLFGGGNTIY
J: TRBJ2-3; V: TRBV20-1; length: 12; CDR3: SASKGLAADTQY
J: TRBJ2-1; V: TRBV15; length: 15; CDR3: ATSRGFRQGGLGEQF
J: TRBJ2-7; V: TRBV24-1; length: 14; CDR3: ATSSTTRTGNYEQY
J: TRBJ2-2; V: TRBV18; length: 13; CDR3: ASSPSIANTGELF
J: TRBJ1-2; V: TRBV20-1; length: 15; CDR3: SASKGTGTRGDYGYT
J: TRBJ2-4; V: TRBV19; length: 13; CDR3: ASSPRRGAKNIQY
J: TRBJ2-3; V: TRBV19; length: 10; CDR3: ASSPDSYTQY
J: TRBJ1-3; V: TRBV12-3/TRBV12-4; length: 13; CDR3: ASSSGTGAGNTIY
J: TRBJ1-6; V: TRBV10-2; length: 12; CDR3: ASSQDRARSPLH
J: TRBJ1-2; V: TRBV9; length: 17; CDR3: ASSVGFVWGEGVSYGYT
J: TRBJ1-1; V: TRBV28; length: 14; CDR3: ASSFPPSGLNTEAF
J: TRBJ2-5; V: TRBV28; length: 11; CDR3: ASSFRNQETQY
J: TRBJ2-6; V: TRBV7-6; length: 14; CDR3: ASSRSSGAGANVLT
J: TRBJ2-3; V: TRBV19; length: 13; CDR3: ASRNRGLSTDTQY
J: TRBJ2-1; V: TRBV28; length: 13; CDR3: ASRGDASSYNEQF
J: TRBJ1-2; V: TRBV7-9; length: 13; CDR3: ASRNGPAASYGYT
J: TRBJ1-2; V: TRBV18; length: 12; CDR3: ASSPRASAYGYT
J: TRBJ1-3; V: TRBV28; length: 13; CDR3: ASSTGEAPGNTIY
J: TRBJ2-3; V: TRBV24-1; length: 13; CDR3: ATSDSTGSVYTQY
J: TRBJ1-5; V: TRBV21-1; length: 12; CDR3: ASSKFETSQPQH
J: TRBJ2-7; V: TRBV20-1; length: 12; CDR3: SASKAGVGYEQY
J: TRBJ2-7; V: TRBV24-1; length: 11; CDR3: ATSRGPPYEQY
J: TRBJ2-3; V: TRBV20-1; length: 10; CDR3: SALYSTDTQY
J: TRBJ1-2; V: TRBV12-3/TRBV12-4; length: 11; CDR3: ASSLDGFYGYT
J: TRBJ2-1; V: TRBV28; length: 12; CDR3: ASRGTSGMGEQF